The entry below gives a single TCR beta chain sequence along with its context. Its antigen is currently unknown. Germline CDR1 reads MGHRA; CDR2 reads YSYEKL. The CDR3 contains 17 residues. The trim removed 3 bases at V and 5 bases at J, leaving 7 bases unmatched. These data come from a study of T-cell memory formation after mild COVID-19. About the research overall: The TCR clusters were mostly specific to one donor. Whole-study results and caveats: Mostly located in CM and EM were contracting CD4+ clones, with contracting CD8+ clones located in EMRA.

From the 5' RACE reads, TCRdb called clonotypes with MiXCR, one entry per CDR3 protein. Among 450,000 to 650,000 distinct CDR3 sequences listed, approximately 20% were seen once. This TCR was recovered from an adult woman who had mild COVID-19 (a few samples of this study predate the infection). Cell type and time point are not known. The rearrangement uses TRBV4-1 and TRBJ2-5, with 15 bases fitting TRBD2. Sequencing was performed on PBMCs or a T cell subset sorted from them (not recorded which). CDR3 coding DNA: TGCGCCAGCAGCCAGAGGACTAGCGGGGGGGCCGATGAGACCCAGTACTTC. It translates to CASSQRTSGGADETQYF.